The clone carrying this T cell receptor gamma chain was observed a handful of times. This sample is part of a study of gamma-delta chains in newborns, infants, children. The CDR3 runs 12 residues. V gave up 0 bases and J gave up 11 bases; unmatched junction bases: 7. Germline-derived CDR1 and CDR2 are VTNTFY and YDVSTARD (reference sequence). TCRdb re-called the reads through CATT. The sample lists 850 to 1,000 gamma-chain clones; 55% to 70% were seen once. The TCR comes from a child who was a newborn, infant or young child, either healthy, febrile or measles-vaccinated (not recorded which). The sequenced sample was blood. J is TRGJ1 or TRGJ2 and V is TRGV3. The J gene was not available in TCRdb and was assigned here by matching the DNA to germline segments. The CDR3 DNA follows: TGTGCCACCTGGGACAGGCGGTCGGAGAAACTCTTT. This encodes CATWDRRSEKLF.